This T cell receptor (beta chain) was observed in a study of cytomegalovirus exposure and HLA in healthy donors. Overall study findings and caveats: In vitro testing confirmed a few CMV-associated chains as specific for CMV antigens.

With 60 Vbeta and 13 Jbeta primers, the PCR was carried out. Profiling relied on immunoSEQ multiplex PCR, and the TCRdb table lists in-frame clones only, not all of them. The sample contains approximately 95,000 clones, about four fifths of which appear only once. This clone came up a few times. Its target is unknown. Material: PBMCs. This clonotype was obtained from a woman in her thirties or forties in good health and CMV-seropositive.

The CDR3 sequence: CARDLWAGVTGELFF. CDR3 nucleotide sequence: TGTGCCAGAGATTTGTGGGCAGGGGTTACCGGGGAGCTGTTTTTT. V gene TRBV28 combines with J gene TRBJ2-2, with D maybe TRBD1 (6 bases). V gave up 9 bases and J gave up 5 bases, with 19 bases separating them. The CDR3 sequence is 15 residues long. The germline CDR1 and CDR2 sequences are MDHEN and SYDVKM.